The clone carrying this T cell receptor beta chain occurred once. This entry belongs to a study of T cell responses to AZD1222 COVID-19 vaccine. The table came from immunoSEQ multiplex PCR; TCRdb's copy has only in-frame clones and leaves some out. The sample lists around 94,000 clones; approximately 84% were seen once. Germline assignment: CDR1 SQVTM and CDR2 ANQGSEA. V was clipped by 5 bases and J by 6 bases, with 10 bases between them. This CDR3 spans 11 amino acids. The receptor was isolated from an adult in good health. The sample in question was peripheral blood, obtained on day 0 of AZD1222 vaccination. This rearrangement joins TRBV29-1 to TRBJ1-2; D is possibly TRBD1 (5 bases). The DNA for the CDR3 is TGCAGCGTTAGGGGTCAGAATGGCTACACCTTC. The encoded protein is CSVRGQNGYTF. Full variable domain (outside the CDR3, taken from reference TRBV29-1 and TRBJ1-2): SAVISQKPSRDICQRGTSLTIQCQVDSQVTMMFWYRQQPGQSLTLIATANQGSEATYESGFVIDKFPISRPNLTFSTLTVSNMSPEDSSIYLCSVRGQNGYTFGSGTRLTVV.